Listed below are T cell receptor beta chains from one sample, sequenced in a study of shared clonotypes between healthy human individuals. Assay: immunoSEQ multiplex PCR; the TCRdb copy retains only in-frame clones and omits some. This sample has about 2.3 million clones, with roughly 93% found just once. The sample taken for sequencing was naive CD4+ T cells from PBMCs. Source of these receptors: a young man in good health. Some clones in this sample may be carry-over from other donors' samples. Both conserved end residues are part of each CDR3. A D gene is named only where the DNA matches it firmly. For some rows the clone size is stated as once, few or many, or as a class when expanded; others skip it.

D gene: .; clone size: .; V gene: TRBV30; J gene: TRBJ2-3; CDR3 DNA: TGTGCCTGGAGTCCCCCGTGGGTTAGCCGGACCGGAGATACGCAGTATTTT; CDR3 protein: CAWSPPWVSRTGDTQYF
D gene: TRBD2; clone size: .; V gene: TRBV5-8; J gene: TRBJ2-7; CDR3 DNA: TGTGCCAGCAGCTCATACAGGGTTGCCTTGGAGCGGGGGTCCTACGAGCAGTACTTC; CDR3 protein: CASSSYRVALERGSYEQYF
D gene: .; clone size: .; V gene: TRBV28; J gene: TRBJ1-2; CDR3 DNA: TGTGCCAGCAGTTTAGTGCCTCTTGGCTATGGCTACACCTTC; CDR3 protein: CASSLVPLGYGYTF
D gene: .; clone size: .; V gene: TRBV29-1; J gene: TRBJ2-1; CDR3 DNA: TGCAGCGTTGAATCTCTGTACCGCTCCTACAATGAGCAGTTCTTC; CDR3 protein: CSVESLYRSYNEQFF
D gene: TRBD2; clone size: .; V gene: TRBV25-1; J gene: TRBJ2-1; CDR3 DNA: TGTGCCAGCAGGGATAGCGGGAGGGCGAATGAGCAGTTCTTC; CDR3 protein: CASRDSGRANEQFF
D gene: .; clone size: few; V gene: TRBV27; J gene: TRBJ1-5; CDR3 DNA: TGTGCCGGAGCCGGGGGGACGAGACAGCCCCAGCATTTT; CDR3 protein: CAGAGGTRQPQHF
D gene: TRBD1; clone size: .; V gene: TRBV2; J gene: TRBJ2-1; CDR3 DNA: TGTGCCATACAGGACAGGGGATACAATGAGCAGTTCTTC; CDR3 protein: CAIQDRGYNEQFF
D gene: TRBD1; clone size: few; V gene: TRBV4-2; J gene: TRBJ1-5; CDR3 DNA: TGTGCCAGCAGCCTCGGGACAGGGTACAATCAGCCCCAGCATTTT; CDR3 protein: CASSLGTGYNQPQHF
D gene: TRBD1; clone size: .; V gene: TRBV5-1; J gene: TRBJ2-7; CDR3 DNA: TGCGCCAGCAGCCGGACAGGGATCAAAGACGAGCAGTACTTC; CDR3 protein: CASSRTGIKDEQYF
D gene: .; clone size: .; V gene: TRBV19; J gene: TRBJ1-1; CDR3 DNA: TGTGCCAGTAGTGACAGAACAGGCAGTCTGAACACTGAAGCTTTCTTT; CDR3 protein: CASSDRTGSLNTEAFF
D gene: TRBD1; clone size: .; V gene: TRBV18; J gene: TRBJ2-1; CDR3 DNA: TGTGCCAGCTCACCGGGACAGTACTACAATGAGCAGTTCTTC; CDR3 protein: CASSPGQYYNEQFF
D gene: .; clone size: .; V gene: TRBV4-1; J gene: TRBJ1-1; CDR3 DNA: TGCGCCAGCAGCCGCTCGCCCTTCAGGTCAGTCAGGGACACTGAAGCTTTCTTT; CDR3 protein: CASSRSPFRSVRDTEAFF
D gene: TRBD2; clone size: .; V gene: TRBV29-1; J gene: TRBJ2-3; CDR3 DNA: TGCAGCGTTGATGTTGGGACTAGCGATCAGCTCACAGATACGCAGTATTTT; CDR3 protein: CSVDVGTSDQLTDTQYF
D gene: .; clone size: .; V gene: TRBV23-1; J gene: TRBJ2-5; CDR3 DNA: TGCGCCAGCAGTCTAATGGTCGGGACCCAGTACTTC; CDR3 protein: CASSLMVGTQYF
D gene: TRBD2; clone size: .; V gene: TRBV7-2; J gene: TRBJ2-3; CDR3 DNA: TGTGCCAGCAGACAACTTAGGGCTAGCGGGACTGGGACGCAGTATTTT; CDR3 protein: CASRQLRASGTGTQYF
D gene: .; clone size: .; V gene: TRBV29-1; J gene: TRBJ1-1; CDR3 DNA: TGCAGCGCCGACCGTGGGGAGAGGAACACTGAAGCTTTCTTT; CDR3 protein: CSADRGERNTEAFF
D gene: TRBD1; clone size: .; V gene: TRBV18; J gene: TRBJ2-7; CDR3 DNA: TGTGCCAGCTCACCCCCGGGACAGCAAGTTCTAGCTCGGGAGCAGTACTTC; CDR3 protein: CASSPPGQQVLAREQYF
D gene: .; clone size: .; V gene: TRBV6-5; J gene: TRBJ1-2; CDR3 DNA: TGTGCCAGCAGTTACCCGGGGACCTATGGCTACACCTTC; CDR3 protein: CASSYPGTYGYTF
D gene: .; clone size: .; V gene: TRBV11-3; J gene: TRBJ1-4; CDR3 DNA: TGTGCCAGCAGCTTCACACTAGCGCCTTACCTAGAAAAACTGTTTTTT; CDR3 protein: CASSFTLAPYLEKLFF
D gene: .; clone size: .; V gene: TRBV6-1; J gene: TRBJ2-7; CDR3 DNA: TGTGCCAGCAGTGAAATCGTCAACAACTACGAGCAGTACTTC; CDR3 protein: CASSEIVNNYEQYF
D gene: TRBD1; clone size: .; V gene: TRBV2; J gene: TRBJ1-2; CDR3 DNA: TGTGCCAGCAGTGGGGACAGGTCCAACTATGGCTACACCTTC; CDR3 protein: CASSGDRSNYGYTF
D gene: TRBD2; clone size: .; V gene: TRBV11-2; J gene: TRBJ2-1; CDR3 DNA: TGTGCCAGCAGCTCTACTAGCGGGACCTACAATGAGCAGTTCTTC; CDR3 protein: CASSSTSGTYNEQFF
D gene: .; clone size: .; V gene: TRBV5-1; J gene: TRBJ2-2; CDR3 DNA: TGCGCCAGCAGCTTGCTGGACGTGGCGAACACCGGGGAGCTGTTTTTT; CDR3 protein: CASSLLDVANTGELFF
D gene: TRBD2; clone size: .; V gene: TRBV7-9; J gene: TRBJ2-3; CDR3 DNA: TGTGCCAGCAGCTCTAGAATTAGCGGGACTAGCACAGATACGCAGTATTTT; CDR3 protein: CASSSRISGTSTDTQYF
D gene: TRBD2; clone size: .; V gene: TRBV10-1; J gene: TRBJ2-1; CDR3 DNA: TGCGCCAGCAGTGATCCGGGGGGACTAGCGGGAGGTCCCAATCGAAATGAGCAGTTCTTC; CDR3 protein: CASSDPGGLAGGPNRNEQFF
D gene: .; clone size: .; V gene: TRBV5-6; J gene: TRBJ1-1; CDR3 DNA: TGTGCCAGCAGCATGGGAGGGATTGAAGCTTTCTTT; CDR3 protein: CASSMGGIEAFF
D gene: .; clone size: .; V gene: TRBV28; J gene: TRBJ2-1; CDR3 DNA: TGTGCCAGCAGCCCAGGAGGTGGTAGCCACAATGAGCAGTTCTTC; CDR3 protein: CASSPGGGSHNEQFF
D gene: .; clone size: few; V gene: TRBV20-1; J gene: TRBJ1-3; CDR3 DNA: TGCAGTGCTAGTCTCGGAAACACCATATATTTT; CDR3 protein: CSASLGNTIYF
D gene: TRBD2; clone size: .; V gene: TRBV18; J gene: TRBJ2-3; CDR3 DNA: TGTGCCAGCTCCCGAGGGGCGGGAGGACTCACAGATACGCAGTATTTT; CDR3 protein: CASSRGAGGLTDTQYF
D gene: .; clone size: .; V gene: TRBV7-2; J gene: TRBJ2-5; CDR3 DNA: TGTGCCAGCAGCTTAGAAAGGAGTGAGGAGACCCAGTACTTC; CDR3 protein: CASSLERSEETQYF
D gene: .; clone size: once; V gene: TRBV9; J gene: TRBJ1-3; CDR3 DNA: TGTGCCAGCAGCGTAGGATACTCTGGAAACACCATATATTTT; CDR3 protein: CASSVGYSGNTIYF
D gene: .; clone size: .; V gene: TRBV13; J gene: TRBJ2-7; CDR3 DNA: TGTGCCAGCAGCTTAGGTGGGGGCGCCTACGAGCAGTACTTC; CDR3 protein: CASSLGGGAYEQYF
D gene: .; clone size: .; V gene: TRBV7-9; J gene: TRBJ2-2; CDR3 DNA: TGTGCCAGCAGCTTAGTGGGGGGACCCACCGGGGAGCTGTTTTTT; CDR3 protein: CASSLVGGPTGELFF
D gene: .; clone size: .; V gene: TRBV11-2; J gene: TRBJ2-3; CDR3 DNA: TGTGCCAGCAGCTTTGGGGAGCTGGATACGCAGTATTTT; CDR3 protein: CASSFGELDTQYF
D gene: TRBD2; clone size: .; V gene: TRBV9; J gene: TRBJ2-5; CDR3 DNA: TGTGCCAGCAGCGTGGCGGGAGGGGGAGGCGAGACCCAGTACTTC; CDR3 protein: CASSVAGGGGETQYF
D gene: TRBD1; clone size: .; V gene: TRBV28; J gene: TRBJ2-6; CDR3 DNA: TGTGCCAGTACCGCGGGACAGGGGGCTTCTGGGGCCAACGTCCTGACTTTC; CDR3 protein: CASTAGQGASGANVLTF
D gene: .; clone size: .; V gene: TRBV7-9; J gene: TRBJ2-2; CDR3 DNA: TGTGCCAGCAGCTTAGGGGCGGGCGGTGACACCGGGGAGCTGTTTTTT; CDR3 protein: CASSLGAGGDTGELFF
D gene: .; clone size: once; V gene: TRBV7-2; J gene: TRBJ2-3; CDR3 DNA: TGTGCCAGCAGCTTAGCCCCCGCAGGGTCGGATACGCAGTATTTT; CDR3 protein: CASSLAPAGSDTQYF
D gene: .; clone size: .; V gene: TRBV18; J gene: TRBJ2-7; CDR3 DNA: TGTGCCAGCTCACCCGGACGAGGGATAAACTACGAGCAGTACTTC; CDR3 protein: CASSPGRGINYEQYF